This T cell receptor (beta chain) was retrieved from a study of T cells in Graves' hyperthyroidism and ophthalmopathy. Whole-study context: Before treatment of any kind, peripheral blood was taken at initial diagnosis. The study's findings and limits: Blood also contained most expanded thyroid clonotypes above 0.001. Ophthalmopathy, which appeared later, was predicted by the model a median roughly 6.6 months before onset.

Over 8 ml fresh peripheral blood yielded the PBMCs. The TCR beta CDR3 regions underwent amplification using RNA transcripts as the source. The HTBI primer set was used in a first-round RT-PCR of the TCR CDR3. TCRdb passed the multiplex PCR reads through MiXCR, listing each CDR3 protein once. This table holds about 480,000 distinct CDR3 sequences, around an eighth found once. This clonotype was counted between two and nine times. Its target is not known. The CDR3 extends over 14 amino acids. Germline trimming cut 11 bases from V and 5 bases from J; bases unmatched to any gene: 12. Germline CDR1 MNHNS, CDR2 SASEGT.

J is TRBJ1-5 and V is TRBV6-1; 7 bases fit TRBD1. The sequence derives from a woman between 18 and 29 years old with Graves' hyperthyroidism. Sequencing was done on a sample of blood. DNA for the CDR3: TGTGCCGCTTCAGGGGGAGTAAAATATCAGCCCCAGCATTTT. This encodes CAASGGVKYQPQHF.